Following are 11 T cell receptor beta chains from one sample sequenced in a study of post-analysis software for immune sequencing data. These receptors' antigens are unknown. Whole-study findings and limits: In patients, TRBV5-6, TRBV5-1 and TRBV20-1 belonged to 4 or 5 TRBV segments found more frequently than in controls.

The authors incorporated unique molecular identifiers into the TCR beta cDNA libraries. One entry per CDR3 protein results from TCRdb running MiXCR on the PCR reads. The sample records 350,000 to 500,000 distinct CDR3 sequences, over 30% being singletons. Sequencing was performed on blood. The receptors here all came from a girl aged 2-10 years with multiple sclerosis.

Only a few counts were recorded for this clonotype. The chain carries TRBV7-9 and TRBJ1-2; D is ambiguous. Trimming stripped 7 bases from V and 4 bases from J, with 16 bases between. The CDR3 totals 14 residues. Germline loops: CDR1 SEHNR, CDR2 FQNEAQ (reference sequence). The DNA for the CDR3 is TGTGCCAGCAACCCACTTATTCCCCCCTATGGCTACACCTTC. The encoded protein is CASNPLIPPYGYTF.

Points on this clonotype: The junction departs from the called germline gene at one end, perhaps through a read error. The CDR3 DNA is TGTGTCAGCAGCTCCAGTCTCCGACGGGGCCAGTACTTC. Translated: CVSSSSLRRGQYF. The J gene is TRBJ2-7, the V gene TRBV7-6, with D possibly being TRBD1 or TRBD2 (5 bases each). The CDR3 is made up of 13 amino acids. Germline V lookup: CDR1 SGHVS, CDR2 FNYEAQ.

This clonotype is a singleton in its sample. The J gene is TRBJ2-3, the V gene TRBV7-6, with TRBD2 identical over 7 bases. After removal of 2 bases from V and 0 bases from J, the junction contained 5 bases not matched to a gene. The CDR3 is made up of 16 amino acids. Germline V gene sequence: CDR1 SGHVS, CDR2 FNYEAQ. CDR3 sequence reads: CASSLSAGESTDTQYF. DNA for the CDR3: TGTGCCAGCAGCTTAAGTGCGGGAGAAAGCACAGATACGCAGTATTTT.

This clonotype was counted a few times. The chain couples TRBV5-1 to TRBJ2-3, with D perhaps TRBD2 (6 bases). The germline V gene has CDR1 SGHRS and CDR2 YFSETQ. The CDR3 is made up of 14 amino acids. Deletions cut 4 bases from V and 2 bases from J, with 11 bases between. In DNA form, the CDR3 reads TGCGCCAGCAGCAGACAGCGGGCCACAGATACGCAGTATTTT. It encodes CASSRQRATDTQYF.

This clonotype was recorded a few times. The CDR3 nucleotides read TGCGCCAGCAGCCAAGCCCGGGACAGGTCCTACGAGCAGTACTTC. Translated: CASSQARDRSYEQYF. J is TRBJ2-7 and V is TRBV4-1; 8 bases line up with TRBD1. V dropped 1 base and J dropped 1; count of bases not matched to a gene: 3. The germline V gene has CDR1 MGHRA and CDR2 YSYEKL. The CDR3 has 15 residues.

This chain joins TRBV6-2 or TRBV6-3 and TRBJ1-5, with 8 nucleotides matching TRBD1. The V segment lost 3 bases and the J segment 3 bases; nucleotides outside the gene matches: 4. CDR3 length equals 15 residues. Germline loops: CDR1 MNHEY, CDR2 SVGEGT. The CDR3 DNA reads TGTGCCAGCAGTTATCGGACAGGGATCAATCAGCCCCAGCATTTT. Amino acid sequence: CASSYRTGINQPQHF.

In this sample, this clonotype turned up a few times. The gene calls are TRBV11-2 and TRBJ2-1; 7 nucleotides line up with TRBD2. This CDR3 has 18 residues. CDR1 and CDR2 (germline): SGHAT, FQNNGV. Losses at the gene ends were 5 bases for V and 0 bases for J; bases not matched to a gene: 13. This chain's CDR3 is CASSPPRLALSSYNEQFF. DNA for the CDR3: TGTGCCAGCAGCCCCCCGAGACTAGCTCTGAGCTCCTACAATGAGCAGTTCTTC.

The chain uses TRBV14 and TRBJ2-2; D gene ambiguous. V was shortened by 0 bases and J by 11 bases, with 10 bases between the two germline ends. The CDR3 consists of 13 residues. Germline V gene lookup returns CDR1 SGHDN and CDR2 FVKESK. CDR3 loop: CASSQEPPGELFF. The CDR3 region has the DNA TGTGCCAGCAGCCAAGAACCCCCGGGCGAGCTGTTTTTT.

This chain joins TRBV20-1 and TRBJ2-5, with TRBD2 identical over 11 bases. This CDR3 region has 17 residues. J lost 5 bases, V lost 0 bases, and 11 bases had no gene match. Per the germline V gene, CDR1 is DFQATT and CDR2 is SNEGSKA (reference sequence). CDR3: CSARENYLAGGWETQYF. The CDR3 coding sequence is TGCAGTGCTAGAGAAAACTATCTAGCGGGAGGTTGGGAGACCCAGTACTTC.

A few counts support this clonotype. This chain uses TRBV27 with TRBJ1-1, with 7 bases identical to TRBD1. CDR3 size: 17 residues. The J segment lost 0 bases and the V segment lost 4 bases, leaving 11 bases of the junction unmatched. Looked up from germline, CDR1 is MNHEY and CDR2 is SMNVEV (reference sequence). The CDR3 coding sequence is TGTGCCAGCAGTTCCAAGTCTGGGACAGTAATGAACACTGAAGCTTTCTTT. This translates into CASSSKSGTVMNTEAFF.

The chain combines TRBV7-9 with TRBJ2-3, with 8 bases lining up with TRBD2. The CDR3 is 16 residues long. CDR1 is SEHNR and CDR2 is FQNEAQ in the germline V gene (reference sequence). V was clipped by 4 bases and J by 3 bases; unmatched bases: 9. The CDR3 DNA is TGTGCCAGCAGCTCTGGTTGGGCTAGCGGGACAGATACGCAGTATTTT. Amino acid sequence: CASSSGWASGTDTQYF.